Shown below are 8 T cell receptor beta chains from a single sample sequenced in a study of T cell changes during pregnancy in multiple sclerosis. Produced via immunoSEQ multiplex PCR; TCRdb's table is partial and in-frame only. Seen here are 70,000 to 80,000 clones, just over 90% observed once, and the top ten hold about 0.45%. This material consisted of CD4+ T cells from peripheral blood mononuclear cells, taken before pregnancy. These receptors originate from a female donor with multiple sclerosis, enrolled in a pregnancy study.

The gene calls are TRBV6-5 and TRBJ2-1; TRBD2 matches at 11 bases. This CDR3 contains 14 residues. Germline V gene sequence: CDR1 MNHEY, CDR2 SVGAGI. J was trimmed by 7 bases and V by 5 bases; bases with no gene match: 4. CDR3 loop: CASSGTSGSNEQFF. CDR3 sequence (DNA): TGTGCCAGCAGTGGGACTAGCGGTTCAAATGAGCAGTTCTTC.

The chain is built from TRBV19 and TRBJ2-5; 7 positions match TRBD2. CDR1 is LNHDA and CDR2 is SQIVND in the germline V gene (reference sequence). The ends lost 5 bases at V and 5 bases at J; junction bases unmatched: 11. This CDR3 is built from 15 residues. CDR3 in DNA: TGTGCCAGTAGTGGTATAAGTTCCGGGGGGGAGACCCAGTACTTC. Translated: CASSGISSGGETQYF.

The J gene is TRBJ2-1, the V gene TRBV6-5, with 12 nucleotides matching TRBD2. CDR3 length equals 15 residues. Germline assignment: CDR1 MNHEY and CDR2 SVGAGI. Trimming at V came to 7 bases and at J to 3 bases, leaving 4 bases not matched to a gene. The CDR3 is CASIPSGGDYNEQFF. The CDR3 DNA is TGTGCCAGCATTCCTAGCGGGGGGGACTACAATGAGCAGTTCTTC.

This clone was seen only a few times. This chain links TRBV10-3 with TRBJ2-6; 8 bases are a match to TRBD1. The V gene end was trimmed by 5 bases and the J gene end by 0 bases; junction bases not matched to a gene: 6. CDR3 length: 17 amino acids. Per the germline V gene, CDR1 is ENHRY and CDR2 is SYGVKD. DNA for the CDR3: TGTGCCATCAGTCGTGGACAGGGAGGCTCTGGGGCCAACGTCCTGACTTTC. It encodes CAISRGQGGSGANVLTF.

The genes are TRBV5-1 and TRBJ2-1; no reliable D call. V was trimmed by 2 bases and J by 0 bases, leaving 9 bases between them. Germline assignment: CDR1 SGHRS and CDR2 YFSETQ. This CDR3 spans 15 amino acids. CDR3 in amino acids: CASSFTESSYNEQFF. CDR3 coding DNA: TGCGCCAGCAGCTTTACAGAGAGCTCCTACAATGAGCAGTTCTTC.

The V gene is TRBV11-2, the J gene TRBJ2-1, with D possibly being TRBD2 (6 bases). V lost 5 bases, J lost 2 bases, and 13 bases lay in between. From germline, CDR1 is SGHAT and CDR2 FQNNGV. The CDR3 runs to 15 residues. The CDR3 region has the DNA TGTGCCAGCAGCCTCAGGAGGGATCCCTACAATGAGCAGTTCTTC. Its translation is CASSLRRDPYNEQFF.

The chain employs TRBV9 and TRBJ1-1, with no clear D. V dropped 0 bases and J dropped 7 bases, with 13 bases sitting between them. This CDR3 has 14 residues. Germline CDR1 is SGDLS and CDR2 is YYNGEE. CDR3: CASSVGLMAGEAFF. The CDR3 DNA reads TGTGCCAGCAGCGTAGGTCTTATGGCAGGTGAAGCTTTCTTT.

The V gene is TRBV21-1, the J gene TRBJ1-1. TRBV21-1 corresponds to a pseudogene. The CDR3 spans 14 residues. The CDR3 loop is CASSKVPGAGGAFF. The CDR3 DNA reads TGTGCCAGCAGCAAAGTACCGGGGGCCGGGGGGGCTTTCTTT.